Listed below are T cell receptor beta chains from one sample, sequenced in a study of blood T cell repertoires in COVID-19. Clones were read by immunoSEQ multiplex PCR, and TCRdb kept only the in-frame ones, dropping some. In the table there are fewer than 200,000 clones, less than 80% of which are singletons. Sequencing was carried out using PBMCs or T cells enriched from blood (not recorded which). The receptors were sampled from a woman in her 70s in a cohort exposed to, infected with or recovered from COVID-19 (not recorded which). Each CDR3 is given with its conserved first and last residue. Fields, in order: V gene, clone size, J gene, D gene, CDR3 DNA, CDR3 protein. D genes are given only for firm matches. Some rows have no size entry. The others give once, few or many, or a class for an expanded clone.

TRBV24-1	NA	TRBJ1-4	NA	TGTGCCACCAGTGATCCGAGTTCGGGGGATGAAAAACTGTTTTTT	CATSDPSSGDEKLFF
TRBV6-5	few	TRBJ2-5	TRBD1	TGTGCCAGCAGTCCTCTGAGGGACAGTCGAAAGACCCAGTACTTC	CASSPLRDSRKTQYF
TRBV5-4	NA	TRBJ2-3	TRBD2	TGTGCCAGCAGCTTCGGGGGGAGCGATACGCAGTATTTT	CASSFGGSDTQYF
TRBV10-3	NA	TRBJ2-7	NA	TGTGCCATCAGTGGTAGCGGAAGTAGCTACGAGCAGTACTTC	CAISGSGSSYEQYF
TRBV27	NA	TRBJ1-3	TRBD1	TGTGCCAGCAGGCCAACTACAGGGGGAAGTGGAAACACCATATATTTT	CASRPTTGGSGNTIYF
TRBV4-1	NA	TRBJ1-1	TRBD1	TGCGCCAGCCGAATTGGGACAGCACAGCTCTTGAACACTGAAGCTTTCTTT	CASRIGTAQLLNTEAFF
TRBV6-4	NA	TRBJ1-4	TRBD1	TGTGCCAGCAGTGGCCGACAGGGGAGGGAAAAACTGTTTTTT	CASSGRQGREKLFF
TRBV19	NA	TRBJ1-2	NA	TGTGCCAGTAGTAACCTATTTCGCAGGGGCTATGGCTACACCTTC	CASSNLFRRGYGYTF
TRBV5-5	few	TRBJ2-7	TRBD1	TGTGCCAGCAGCTTGGCCGCCGGGACAGGGGTCTACGAGCAGTACTTC	CASSLAAGTGVYEQYF
TRBV5-1	NA	TRBJ2-1	TRBD2	TGCGCCAGCGGCTCCGGGACTACCCCTAATGAGCAGTTCTTC	CASGSGTTPNEQFF
TRBV7-9	NA	TRBJ1-1	TRBD1	TGTGCCAGCAGCGAACCCCTCAGGAGGGGGCTGGCTTTCTTT	CASSEPLRRGLAFF
TRBV7-2	NA	TRBJ2-5	NA	TGTGCCAGCAGCCAAGTGGGCGAGACCCAGTACTTC	CASSQVGETQYF
TRBV12-3/TRBV12-4	NA	TRBJ1-5	NA	TGTGCCAGCAGTTTAACTTATCAGCCCCAGCATTTT	CASSLTYQPQHF
TRBV28	NA	TRBJ1-5	TRBD1	TGTGCCAGCAGCCTCGACAGGGAGGATCAGCCCCAGCATTTT	CASSLDREDQPQHF
TRBV5-1	NA	TRBJ2-3	NA	TGCGCCACCTACAGCGGCCTAAGCACAGATACGCAGTATTTT	CATYSGLSTDTQYF
TRBV10-3	NA	TRBJ2-1	NA	TGTGCCATCAGTGAACTGGGTCCCAGGTACTACAATGAGCAGTTCTTC	CAISELGPRYYNEQFF
TRBV7-2	NA	TRBJ1-1	TRBD1	TGTGCCAGCAGAATACCGGGACAGAAAGCTTTCTTT	CASRIPGQKAFF
TRBV5-5	NA	TRBJ2-2	TRBD1	TGTGCCAGCTCTCTCCAGGGGGCCGTCGGGGAGCTGTTTTTT	CASSLQGAVGELFF
TRBV19	NA	TRBJ2-1	TRBD2	TGTGCCAGTAGTATCCAGACTAGCGGGACAAATGAGCAGTTCTTC	CASSIQTSGTNEQFF
TRBV16	NA	TRBJ2-7	NA	TGTGCCAGTTGTCTAACTTCGGGTGAGCAGTACTTC	CASCLTSGEQYF
TRBV28	NA	TRBJ2-3	TRBD1	TGTGCCAGCAGATTGCCCGGGACAGGTTATTCTAGCACAGATACGCAGTATTTT	CASRLPGTGYSSTDTQYF
TRBV19	NA	TRBJ1-1	TRBD1	TGTGCCAGTAGTATGGGACAGGGGAACACTGAAGCTTTCTTT	CASSMGQGNTEAFF
TRBV19	NA	TRBJ1-5	TRBD1	TGTGCCAGTAGTTGGGACAGCTATAGCAATCAGCCCCAGCATTTT	CASSWDSYSNQPQHF
TRBV9	NA	TRBJ2-5	TRBD2	TGTGCCAGCAGCGAGCATGGACTAGCGGGAGGGGGAAAAGAGACCCAGTACTTC	CASSEHGLAGGGKETQYF
TRBV18	NA	TRBJ1-5	NA	TGTGCCAGCTCACTATCTTCAGGACCCCAGCATTTT	CASSLSSGPQHF
TRBV5-6	NA	TRBJ2-2	NA	TGTGCCAGCAGCCCCCTGTCCAGCGCCCTGAACACCGGGGAGCTGTTTTTT	CASSPLSSALNTGELFF
TRBV7-9	NA	TRBJ2-2	TRBD1	TGTGCCAGCAGGGGTGGGACAGGGAACACCGGGGAGCTGTTTTTT	CASRGGTGNTGELFF
TRBV14	few	TRBJ2-2	TRBD1	TGTGCCAGCAGCCAAGTTTCAGGGGGAAAGGACGGGGAGCTGTTTTTT	CASSQVSGGKDGELFF
TRBV5-1	NA	TRBJ2-5	TRBD1	TGCGCCAGCAGCTCCGGGACAGGGCCCCAAGAGACCCAGTACTTC	CASSSGTGPQETQYF
TRBV3-1/TRBV3-2	few	TRBJ2-7	TRBD1	TGTGCCAGCAGCCAAGATTTGAACAGGGGGCTTTGGGAGCAGTACTTC	CASSQDLNRGLWEQYF
TRBV6-2/TRBV6-3	NA	TRBJ1-2	TRBD1	TGTGCCAGCAGTCAAACAGGGGGATCTAGTGATGGCTACACCTTC	CASSQTGGSSDGYTF
TRBV5-1	NA	TRBJ2-7	TRBD2	TGCGCCAGCAGCCCTGGAGCTAGCGGGACGATCGCCTACGAGCAGTACTTC	CASSPGASGTIAYEQYF
TRBV13	NA	TRBJ2-7	NA	TGTGCCAGCAGCTTAGTCCCATCCTACGAGCAGTACTTC	CASSLVPSYEQYF
TRBV7-9	NA	TRBJ2-1	TRBD2	TGTGCCAGCAGCTTGGGGCTAGCGGGAGAGTATAATGAGCAGTTCTTC	CASSLGLAGEYNEQFF
TRBV6-1	NA	TRBJ2-5	NA	TGTGCCAGCAGTGATCTACCACAAGAGACCCAGTACTTC	CASSDLPQETQYF
TRBV11-2	NA	TRBJ2-1	NA	TGTGCCAGCAGCTTAGGCGGTAGGGGTGGTGAGCAGTTCTTC	CASSLGGRGGEQFF
TRBV28	NA	TRBJ1-5	NA	TGTGCCAGCACCCCCGGGGGGTTCTTCCAGCCCCAGCATTTT	CASTPGGFFQPQHF
TRBV5-8	NA	TRBJ2-2	NA	TGTGCCAGCCGCAGGACTGGGGTCACCGGGGAGCTGTTTTTT	CASRRTGVTGELFF
TRBV27	NA	TRBJ2-7	TRBD1	TGTGCCAGCAGTGTTCGGACAGGAGGATCCTACGAGCAGTACTTC	CASSVRTGGSYEQYF
TRBV24-1	NA	TRBJ2-5	NA	TGTGCCACCAGTGACCCCAGGCGGGGTGGAGAGACCCAGTACTTC	CATSDPRRGGETQYF
TRBV18	NA	TRBJ1-2	TRBD1	TGTGCCAGCTCACCCCTGACAGGGGAATACGGCTACACCTTC	CASSPLTGEYGYTF